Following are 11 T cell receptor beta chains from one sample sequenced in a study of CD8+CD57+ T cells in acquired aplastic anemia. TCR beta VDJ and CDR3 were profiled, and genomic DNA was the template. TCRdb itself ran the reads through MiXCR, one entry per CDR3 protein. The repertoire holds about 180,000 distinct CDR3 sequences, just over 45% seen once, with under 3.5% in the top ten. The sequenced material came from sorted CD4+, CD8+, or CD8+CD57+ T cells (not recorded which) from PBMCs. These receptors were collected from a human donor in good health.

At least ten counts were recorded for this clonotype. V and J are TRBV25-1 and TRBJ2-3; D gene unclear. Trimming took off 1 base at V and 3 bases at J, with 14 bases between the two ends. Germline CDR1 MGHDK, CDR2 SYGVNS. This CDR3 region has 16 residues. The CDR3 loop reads CASSELGQFRTDTQYF. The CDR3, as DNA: TGTGCCAGCAGTGAATTAGGGCAGTTTCGGACAGATACGCAGTATTTT.

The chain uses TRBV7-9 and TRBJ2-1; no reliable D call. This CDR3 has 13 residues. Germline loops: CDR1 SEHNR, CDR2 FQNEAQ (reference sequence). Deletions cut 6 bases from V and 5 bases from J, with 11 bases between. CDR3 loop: CASRSVTHNEQFF. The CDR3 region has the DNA TGTGCCAGCAGATCGGTTACCCACAATGAGCAGTTCTTC.

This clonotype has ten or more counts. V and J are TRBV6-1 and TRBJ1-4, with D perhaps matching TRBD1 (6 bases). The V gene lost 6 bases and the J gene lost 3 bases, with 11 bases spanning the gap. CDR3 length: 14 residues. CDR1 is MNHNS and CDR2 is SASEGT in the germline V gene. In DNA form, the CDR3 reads TGTGCCAGCAGACTACAGGGTTCTAATGAAAAACTGTTTTTT. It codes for CASRLQGSNEKLFF.

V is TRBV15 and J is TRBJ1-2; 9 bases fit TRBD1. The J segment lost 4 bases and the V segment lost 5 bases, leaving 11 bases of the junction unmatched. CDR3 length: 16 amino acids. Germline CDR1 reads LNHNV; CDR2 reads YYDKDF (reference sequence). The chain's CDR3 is CATSGLTGGVSYGYTF. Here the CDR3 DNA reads TGTGCCACCAGCGGTTTAACAGGGGGCGTAAGCTATGGCTACACCTTC.

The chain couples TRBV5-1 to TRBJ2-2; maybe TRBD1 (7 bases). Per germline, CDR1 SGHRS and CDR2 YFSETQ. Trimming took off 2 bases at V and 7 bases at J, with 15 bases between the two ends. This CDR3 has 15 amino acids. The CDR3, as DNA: TGCGCCAGCAGCTTTTCGGAGGGGGCTGGCGGGGAGCTGTTTTTT. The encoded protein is CASSFSEGAGGELFF.

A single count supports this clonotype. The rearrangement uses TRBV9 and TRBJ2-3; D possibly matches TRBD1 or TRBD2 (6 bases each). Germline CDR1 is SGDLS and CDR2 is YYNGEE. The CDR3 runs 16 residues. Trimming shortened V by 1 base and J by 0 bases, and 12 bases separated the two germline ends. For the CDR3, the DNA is TGTGCCAGCAGCGTATACGGGGGCCCTAGCACAGATACGCAGTATTTT. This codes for CASSVYGGPSTDTQYF. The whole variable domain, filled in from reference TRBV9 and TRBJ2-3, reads DSGVTQTPKHLITATGQRVTLRCSPRSGDLSVYWYQQSLDQGLQFLIQYYNGEERAKGNILERFSAQQFPDLHSELNLSSLELGDSALYFCASSVYGGPSTDTQYFGPGTRLTVL.

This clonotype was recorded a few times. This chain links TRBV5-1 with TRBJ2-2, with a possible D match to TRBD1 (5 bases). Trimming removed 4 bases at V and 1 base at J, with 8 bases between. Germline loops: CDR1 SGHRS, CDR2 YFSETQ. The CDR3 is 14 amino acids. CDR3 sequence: CASSATGNTGELFF. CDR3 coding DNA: TGCGCCAGCAGCGCCACAGGGAACACCGGGGAGCTGTTTTTT.

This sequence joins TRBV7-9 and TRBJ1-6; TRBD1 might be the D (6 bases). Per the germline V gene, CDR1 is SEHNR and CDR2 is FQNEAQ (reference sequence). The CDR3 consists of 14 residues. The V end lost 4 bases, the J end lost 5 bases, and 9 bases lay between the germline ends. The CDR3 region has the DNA TGTGCCAGCAGCTCGGGACATAATAATTCACCCCTCCACTTT. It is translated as CASSSGHNNSPLHF.

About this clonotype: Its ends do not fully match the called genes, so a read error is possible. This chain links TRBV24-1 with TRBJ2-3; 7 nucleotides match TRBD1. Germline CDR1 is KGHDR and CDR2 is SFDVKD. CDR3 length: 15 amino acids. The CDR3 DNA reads TGTGCCACCGGTGATTCATCACAGGGGACAGATACGCAGTATTTT. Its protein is CATGDSSQGTDTQYF.

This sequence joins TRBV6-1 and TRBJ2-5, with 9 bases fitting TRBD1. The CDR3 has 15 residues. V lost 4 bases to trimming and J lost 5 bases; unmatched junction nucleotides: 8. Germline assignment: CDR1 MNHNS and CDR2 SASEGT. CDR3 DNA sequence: TGTGCCAGCAGTGCACCCGGGACAGGGATTGAGACCCAGTACTTC. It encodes CASSAPGTGIETQYF.

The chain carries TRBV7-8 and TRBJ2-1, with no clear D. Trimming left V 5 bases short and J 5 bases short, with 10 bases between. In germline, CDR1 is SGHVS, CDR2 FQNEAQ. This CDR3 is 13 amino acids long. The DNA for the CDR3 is TGTGCCAGCAGCCGCCCAACTCACAATGAGCAGTTCTTC. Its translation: CASSRPTHNEQFF.